Below, 31 T cell receptor beta chains from the same sample are listed, as sequenced in a study of blood T cell repertoires in COVID-19. Here immunoSEQ multiplex PCR was the method, and the copy in TCRdb shows in-frame clones only, minus some. The table lists 200,000 or so clones, about nine tenths of them singletons. The specimen sequenced was peripheral blood. Every receptor here comes from a man in his 70s with active or convalescent COVID-19.

This chain links TRBV10-3 with TRBJ1-4; 7 nucleotides line up with TRBD1. The J segment lost 8 bases and the V segment lost 8 bases, leaving 5 bases of the junction unmatched. Germline V CDR1 and CDR2: ENHRY, SYGVKD. The CDR3 is 12 residues long. The DNA of the CDR3 is TGTGCCATCCGGGACAGTGGAGAAAAACTGTTTTTT. Amino acid sequence: CAIRDSGEKLFF.

The genes are TRBV18 and TRBJ1-6; D unresolved. Germline CDR1 and CDR2: KGHSH and LQKENI. The CDR3 is 15 amino acids. V was clipped by 1 base and J by 6 bases, with 10 bases between them. This CDR3 is CASSPRPSGNSPLHF. CDR3 sequence (DNA): TGTGCCAGCTCACCACGACCTAGTGGTAATTCACCCCTCCACTTT.

The J gene is TRBJ1-2, the V gene TRBV3-1 (or the pseudogene TRBV3-2); a weak D match, TRBD1 (5 bases). The CDR3 is made up of 15 amino acids. CDR1 LGHDT and CDR2 YNNKEL come from the germline V gene (reference sequence). Trimming cost V 0 bases and J 4 bases, with 12 bases left between them. Here the CDR3 reads CASSQDPGGGYGYTF. CDR3 DNA sequence: TGTGCCAGCAGCCAAGATCCGGGGGGAGGCTATGGCTACACCTTC.

The chain carries TRBV3-1 (or the pseudogene TRBV3-2) and TRBJ2-7, with 8 bases lining up with TRBD2. This CDR3 has 14 residues. Germline-derived CDR1 and CDR2 are LGHDT and YNNKEL (reference sequence). The V and J ends lost 4 bases and 4 bases, in that order; junction bases with no gene match: 6. CDR3 region: CASSPRGGGYEQYF. CDR3 sequence (DNA): TGTGCCAGCAGCCCCCGGGGGGGCGGGTACGAGCAGTACTTC.

CDR3 sequence: CASSKRQIGEQFF. The CDR3 bases are TGTGCCAGCAGTAAACGACAGATCGGTGAGCAGTTCTTC. V gene TRBV6-5 combines with J gene TRBJ2-1, with D maybe TRBD1 (5 bases). The V gene lost 5 bases and the J gene lost 9 bases, with 14 bases spanning the gap. The V gene's germline CDR1 is MNHEY and CDR2 SVGAGI. The CDR3 is made up of 13 amino acids.

This clone is a singleton in its sample. The chain carries TRBV9 and TRBJ2-7; 10 bases are a match to TRBD1. This CDR3 is built from 14 residues. The junction had 6 bases not matched to a gene; V was cut back by 3 bases and J by 6 bases. Germline values: CDR1 SGDLS, CDR2 YYNGEE. CDR3 sequence (DNA): TGTGCCAGCAGCGCCCGACAGGGGGCCCTCGAGCAGTACTTC. Protein product: CASSARQGALEQYF.

The rearrangement joins TRBV19 to TRBJ2-1; tentative D call: TRBD2 (6 bases). CDR3 length equals 13 residues. Germline loops: CDR1 LNHDA, CDR2 SQIVND (reference sequence). Deletions cut 4 bases from V and 13 bases from J, with 17 bases between. The CDR3 here is CASSRRETAVQFF. DNA for the CDR3: TGTGCCAGTAGTAGGAGGGAAACGGCAGTACAGTTCTTC.

The chain joins TRBV28 to TRBJ1-6, with 10 nucleotides matching TRBD1. Trimming at V came to 3 bases and at J to 9 bases, leaving 5 bases not matched to a gene. The CDR3 is made up of 15 amino acids. The germline V gene encodes CDR1 MDHEN and CDR2 SYDVKM. The CDR3 DNA follows: TGTGCCAGCAGTTTTTCGGACAGGGGGAGTTCACCCCTCCACTTT. Protein: CASSFSDRGSSPLHF.

The chain is built from TRBV7-8 and TRBJ2-1; 7 bases line up with TRBD1. CDR3 length equals 16 residues. The ends lost 5 bases at V and 5 bases at J; junction bases unmatched: 12. The germline gives CDR1 SGHVS, CDR2 FQNEAQ. The CDR3 reads CASSGPDRLQNNEQFF. CDR3 in DNA: TGTGCCAGCAGCGGACCGGACAGGTTACAAAACAATGAGCAGTTCTTC.

This clone turned up a few times. CDR3 residues: CASSFDSLRREQYF. The CDR3 DNA reads TGTGCCAGCAGCTTCGACAGCCTACGACGCGAGCAGTACTTC. V gene TRBV6-5 combines with J gene TRBJ2-7; weak D call: TRBD1 (5 bases). Germline V gives CDR1 MNHEY, CDR2 SVGAGI. This CDR3 is built from 14 residues. Trimming left V 6 bases short and J 6 bases short, with 18 bases between.

V usage is TRBV5-4 and J usage is TRBJ2-7, with 7 positions matching TRBD1. The CDR3 covers 13 residues. V was clipped by 4 bases and J by 4 bases; unmatched bases: 5. CDR1 is SGHNT, CDR2 YYREEE, per germline (reference sequence). The CDR3 loop is CASSRDSRYEQYF. CDR3 DNA: TGTGCCAGCAGCCGGGACAGTAGATACGAGCAGTACTTC. Together with reference TRBV5-4 and TRBJ2-7, the CDR3 gives the full variable domain: ETGVTQSPTHLIKTRGQQVTLRCSSQSGHNTVSWYQQALGQGPQFIFQYYREEENGRGNFPPRFSGLQFPNYSSELNVNALELDDSALYLCASSRDSRYEQYFGPGTRLTVT.

This chain connects TRBV29-1 to TRBJ1-2; D remains ambiguous. The CDR3 spans 14 residues. Germline CDR1 reads SQVTM; CDR2 reads ANQGSEA. The germline V and J ends were trimmed by 3 bases and 6 bases, with 17 bases remaining between them. The CDR3: CSVDQNSLGDGYTF. CDR3 nucleotide sequence: TGCAGCGTTGACCAAAACTCCCTCGGGGATGGCTACACCTTC.

In this sample, this clone turned up once. The V and J genes are TRBV9 and TRBJ2-3; 10 nucleotides match TRBD2. Per the germline V gene, CDR1 is SGDLS and CDR2 is YYNGEE. This CDR3 has 14 amino acids. V lost 3 bases to trimming and J lost 7 bases; unmatched junction nucleotides: 5. The CDR3 is CASSGSGGGYTQYF. In DNA form, the CDR3 reads TGTGCCAGCAGCGGGAGCGGGGGGGGATATACGCAGTATTTT.

V is TRBV5-5 and J is TRBJ1-5; D gene unclear. This CDR3 has 14 residues. Germline CDR1 and CDR2: SGHKS and YYEKEE (reference sequence). V lost 0 bases and J 4 bases, leaving 8 bases between the germline ends. CDR3 amino acids: CASSLGPLNQPQHF. The CDR3 coding sequence is TGTGCCAGCAGCTTGGGGCCATTGAATCAGCCCCAGCATTTT. The full variable domain, with the rest looked up from reference TRBV5-5 and TRBJ1-5, is DAGVTQSPTHLIKTRGQQVTLRCSPISGHKSVSWYQQVLGQGPQFIFQYYEKEERGRGNFPDRFSARQFPNYSSELNVNALLLGDSALYLCASSLGPLNQPQHFGDGTRLSIL.

This rearrangement joins TRBV28 to TRBJ2-5, with a possible D match to TRBD1 (8 bases). The V gene lost 6 bases and the J gene lost 5 bases, with 16 bases spanning the gap. CDR1 is MDHEN, CDR2 SYDVKM, per germline. CDR3 length: 14 amino acids. CDR3 bases: TGTGCCAGCAGCCGGACAGGGAGGGTCGAGACCCAGTACTTC. Translation: CASSRTGRVETQYF.

This chain joins TRBV28 and TRBJ1-5; 9 nucleotides match TRBD1. CDR3 size: 17 residues. V shed 4 bases, J shed 0 bases, and the junction held 7 bases outside the gene matches. Germline assignment: CDR1 MDHEN and CDR2 SYDVKM. The CDR3 here is CASSSGGTGYSNQPQHF. The CDR3 nucleotides read TGTGCCAGCAGTTCCGGAGGGACAGGGTATAGCAATCAGCCCCAGCATTTT.

This rearrangement joins TRBV6-6 to TRBJ1-3; D possibly corresponds to TRBD1 (5 bases). The CDR3 is 14 amino acids. Between the trimmed V and J ends, which lost 5 bases and 7 bases, there was a span of 15 bases. The germline V gene encodes CDR1 MNHNY and CDR2 SVGAGI (reference sequence). Here the CDR3 reads CASSPPGGGNTIYF. In DNA form, the CDR3 reads TGTGCCAGCAGTCCCCCCGGGGGGGGGAACACCATATATTTT.

The chain has TRBV5-5 and TRBJ2-5; TRBD1 matches 9 bases. J was trimmed by 4 bases and V by 6 bases; bases with no gene match: 13. From germline, CDR1 is SGHKS and CDR2 YYEKEE (reference sequence). The CDR3 consists of 16 residues. The CDR3 DNA reads TGTGCCAGCACCCCTGGACCGGACAGGGGTGGAGAGACCCAGTACTTC. As protein: CASTPGPDRGGETQYF.

The genes are TRBV7-2 and TRBJ2-1; 10 nucleotides agree with TRBD1. V shed 5 bases, J shed 4 bases, and the junction held 8 bases outside the gene matches. CDR3 length: 16 amino acids. Germline CDR1 SGHTA, CDR2 FQGNSA. CDR3 in amino acids: CASSPAGTGAYNEQFF. The CDR3 nucleotides read TGTGCCAGCAGCCCGGCCGGGACAGGGGCATACAATGAGCAGTTCTTC.

This chain joins TRBV9 and TRBJ1-3, with D possibly being TRBD1 (6 bases). Germline-derived CDR1 and CDR2 are SGDLS and YYNGEE. CDR3 size: 15 residues. V was cut by 0 bases and J by 3 bases, with 10 bases left in between. CDR3: CASSVGRGFGNTIYF. In nucleotides, the CDR3 is TGTGCCAGCAGCGTAGGAAGGGGGTTTGGAAACACCATATATTTT. The full variable domain, rest sourced from reference TRBV9 and TRBJ1-3, is DSGVTQTPKHLITATGQRVTLRCSPRSGDLSVYWYQQSLDQGLQFLIQYYNGEERAKGNILERFSAQQFPDLHSELNLSSLELGDSALYFCASSVGRGFGNTIYFGEGSWLTVV.

The chain recombines TRBV5-4 with TRBJ1-1; TRBD1 might be the D (5 bases). Germline V gene data show CDR1 as SGHNT and CDR2 as YYREEE (reference sequence). The CDR3 length is 15 residues. The V and J ends lost 4 bases and 3 bases respectively, with 16 bases between them. In nucleotides, the CDR3 is TGTGCCAGCAGCCTCACCGGCCTGACAGACACTGAAGCTTTCTTT. Protein product: CASSLTGLTDTEAFF.

The V call is TRBV18, the J call TRBJ2-1, with 8 bases identical to TRBD2. From germline, CDR1 is KGHSH and CDR2 LQKENI. The J segment lost 7 bases and the V segment lost 4 bases, leaving 9 bases of the junction unmatched. The CDR3 spans 15 residues. The CDR3 DNA sequence: TGTGCCAGCTCACAAGCGGGAGAGATAATGAATGAGCAGTTCTTC. This sequence encodes CASSQAGEIMNEQFF.

The chain employs TRBV28 and TRBJ1-5; 7 positions match TRBD1. There are 16 residues in the CDR3. V dropped 2 bases and J dropped 6; count of bases not matched to a gene: 10. Germline V gives CDR1 MDHEN, CDR2 SYDVKM. The CDR3 here is CASSLGYSRGSQPQHF. CDR3 DNA sequence: TGTGCCAGCAGTTTAGGTTACAGCAGGGGGAGTCAGCCCCAGCATTTT.

This clone was recorded only once. The V and J genes are TRBV24-1 and TRBJ1-1; the D is unclear. This CDR3 is 12 amino acids long. The V end lost 4 bases, the J end lost 7 bases, and 9 bases lay between the germline ends. Germline V CDR1 and CDR2: KGHDR, SFDVKD. The CDR3 sequence is CATSEPSGEAFF. Written as DNA, the CDR3 is TGTGCCACCAGTGAACCATCAGGTGAAGCTTTCTTT.

The chain joins TRBV7-6 to TRBJ2-2, with a possible D match to TRBD2 (5 bases). This CDR3 spans 17 amino acids. The V end lost 1 base, the J end lost 0 bases, and 12 bases lay between the germline ends. The germline V gene has CDR1 SGHVS and CDR2 FNYEAQ. The CDR3 loop is CASSLVGGPANTGELFF. CDR3 bases: TGTGCCAGCAGCTTAGTTGGCGGGCCCGCGAACACCGGGGAGCTGTTTTTT.

This clone was seen only once. The rearrangement uses TRBV12-5 and TRBJ1-1; 10 bases align to TRBD1. This CDR3 is built from 13 residues. With 6 bases clipped from V and 5 bases from J, the junction kept 3 bases outside the gene matches. Germline CDR1 is LGHNT and CDR2 is FRNRAP. CDR3 in amino acids: CASGTGGWTEAFF. The CDR3 DNA is TGTGCTAGTGGGACAGGGGGCTGGACTGAAGCTTTCTTT.

This sequence joins TRBV29-1 and TRBJ1-4; D is unresolved. The V and J ends lost 4 bases and 2 bases respectively, with 8 bases between them. The germline CDR1 and CDR2 sequences are SQVTM and ANQGSEA. The CDR3 runs 13 residues. CDR3 residues: CSVGGRTNEKLFF. The CDR3 DNA is TGCAGCGTTGGAGGGCGGACTAATGAAAAACTGTTTTTT.

V and J are TRBV4-3 and TRBJ2-2; 9 bases align to TRBD1. Germline lookup yields CDR1 LGHNA and CDR2 YSLEER. V gave up 0 bases and J gave up 7 bases; unmatched junction bases: 6. This CDR3 has 16 amino acids. The CDR3 protein is CASSQEGTGRGGELFF. The CDR3 DNA is TGCGCCAGCAGCCAAGAGGGGACAGGGCGCGGCGGGGAGCTGTTTTTT.

Here the CDR3 DNA reads TGTGCCAGCAGTTTAGGTTCGTTAGTAGCGAACCTACGAGTTCAGTACTTC. Protein product: CASSLGSLVANLRVQYF. The chain links TRBV27 to TRBJ2-7; tentative D call: TRBD2 (5 bases). V was pared by 2 bases and J by 10 bases, with 27 bases between. The CDR3 has 17 residues. Germline CDR1 reads MNHEY; CDR2 reads SMNVEV (reference sequence).

This clone is a singleton in its sample. The V gene is TRBV27, the J gene TRBJ2-5, with 9 bases aligning to TRBD1. CDR1 MNHEY and CDR2 SMNVEV come from the germline V gene (reference sequence). The J segment lost 5 bases and the V segment lost 6 bases, leaving 7 bases of the junction unmatched. The CDR3 sequence is 14 residues long. CDR3 coding DNA: TGTGCCAGCAGCAACAGGGGGCTAAGTGAGACCCAGTACTTC. This gives the protein CASSNRGLSETQYF.

V usage is TRBV6-5 and J usage is TRBJ1-1; TRBD1 matches at 7 bases. The V gene end was trimmed by 6 bases and the J gene end by 3 bases; junction bases not matched to a gene: 10. Germline values: CDR1 MNHEY, CDR2 SVGAGI. There are 15 residues in the CDR3. The CDR3 nucleotides read TGTGCCAGCAGGGCTAACAGGGGTGGGGACACTGAAGCTTTCTTT. Translation: CASRANRGGDTEAFF.